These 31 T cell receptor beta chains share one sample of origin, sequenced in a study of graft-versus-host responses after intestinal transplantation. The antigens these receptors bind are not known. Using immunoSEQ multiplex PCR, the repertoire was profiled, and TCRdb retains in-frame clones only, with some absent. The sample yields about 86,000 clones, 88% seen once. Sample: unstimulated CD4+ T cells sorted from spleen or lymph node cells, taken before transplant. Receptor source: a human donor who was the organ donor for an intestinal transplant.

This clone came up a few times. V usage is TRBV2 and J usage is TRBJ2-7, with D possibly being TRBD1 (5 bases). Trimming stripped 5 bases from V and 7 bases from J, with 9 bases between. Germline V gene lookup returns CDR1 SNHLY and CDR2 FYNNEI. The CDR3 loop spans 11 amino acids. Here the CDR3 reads CASSNYREQYF. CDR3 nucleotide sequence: TGTGCCAGCAGTAATTACAGGGAGCAGTACTTC.

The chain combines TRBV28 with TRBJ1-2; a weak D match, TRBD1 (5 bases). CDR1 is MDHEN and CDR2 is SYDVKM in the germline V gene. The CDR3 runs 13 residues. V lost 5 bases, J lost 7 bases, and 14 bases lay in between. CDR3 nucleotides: TGTGCCAGCAGTCTGGGGGGGAGAGGTGGCTACACCTTC. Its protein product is CASSLGGRGGYTF.

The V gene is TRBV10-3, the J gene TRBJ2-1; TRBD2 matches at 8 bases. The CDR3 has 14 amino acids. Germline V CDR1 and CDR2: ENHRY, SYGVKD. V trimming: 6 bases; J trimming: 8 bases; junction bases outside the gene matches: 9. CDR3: CAIRLTSGTDEQFF. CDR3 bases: TGTGCCATCAGGTTAACTAGCGGAACCGATGAGCAGTTCTTC.

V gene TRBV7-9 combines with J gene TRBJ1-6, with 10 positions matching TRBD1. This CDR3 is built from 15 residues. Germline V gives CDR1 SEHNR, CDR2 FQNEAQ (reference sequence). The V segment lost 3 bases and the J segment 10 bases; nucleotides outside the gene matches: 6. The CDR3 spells CASSLTGGGESPLHF. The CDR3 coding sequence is TGTGCCAGCAGCTTGACAGGGGGCGGGGAGTCACCCCTCCACTTT.

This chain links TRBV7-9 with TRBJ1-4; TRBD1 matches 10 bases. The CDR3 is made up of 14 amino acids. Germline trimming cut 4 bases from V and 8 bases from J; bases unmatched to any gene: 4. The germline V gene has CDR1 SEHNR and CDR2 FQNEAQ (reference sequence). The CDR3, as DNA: TGTGCCAGCAGCTGGGACAGGGGTGGCGAAAAACTGTTTTTT. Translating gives CASSWDRGGEKLFF.

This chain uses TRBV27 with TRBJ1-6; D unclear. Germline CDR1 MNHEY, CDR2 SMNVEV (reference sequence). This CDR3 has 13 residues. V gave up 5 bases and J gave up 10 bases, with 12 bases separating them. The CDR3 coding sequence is TGTGCCAGCAGTGCGACACCTCGCTCACCCCTCCACTTT. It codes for CASSATPRSPLHF.

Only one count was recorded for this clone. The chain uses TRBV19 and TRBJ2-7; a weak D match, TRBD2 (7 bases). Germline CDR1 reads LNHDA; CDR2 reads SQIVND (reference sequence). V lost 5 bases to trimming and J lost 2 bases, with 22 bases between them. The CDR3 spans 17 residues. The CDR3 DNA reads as TGTGCCAGTAGTCCACTGCCCCCGGGGGGCTCGGCCTACGAGCAGTACTTC. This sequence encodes CASSPLPPGGSAYEQYF.

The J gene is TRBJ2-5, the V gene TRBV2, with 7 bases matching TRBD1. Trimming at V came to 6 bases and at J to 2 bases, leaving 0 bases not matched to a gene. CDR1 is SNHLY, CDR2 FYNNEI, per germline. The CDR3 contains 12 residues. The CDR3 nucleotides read TGTGCCAGCAGGGACAGGCAAGAGACCCAGTACTTC. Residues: CASRDRQETQYF.

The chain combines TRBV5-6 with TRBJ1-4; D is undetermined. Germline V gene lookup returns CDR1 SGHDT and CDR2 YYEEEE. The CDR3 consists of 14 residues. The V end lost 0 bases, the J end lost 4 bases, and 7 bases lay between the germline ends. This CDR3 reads CASSLGLFNEKLFF. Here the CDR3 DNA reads TGTGCCAGCAGCTTGGGACTGTTTAATGAAAAACTGTTTTTT.

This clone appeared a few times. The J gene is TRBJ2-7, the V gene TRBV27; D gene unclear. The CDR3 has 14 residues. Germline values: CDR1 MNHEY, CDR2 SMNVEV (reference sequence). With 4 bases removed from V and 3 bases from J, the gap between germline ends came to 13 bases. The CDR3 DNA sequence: TGTGCCAGCAGTTCTTATCGGAGTCACTACGAGCAGTACTTC. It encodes CASSSYRSHYEQYF.

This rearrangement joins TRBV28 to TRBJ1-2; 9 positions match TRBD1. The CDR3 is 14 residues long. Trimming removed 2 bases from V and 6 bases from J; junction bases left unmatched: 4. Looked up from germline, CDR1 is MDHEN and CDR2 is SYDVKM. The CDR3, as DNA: TGTGCCAGCAGTTTAGCGGGACAGGGTCATGGCTACACCTTC. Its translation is CASSLAGQGHGYTF.

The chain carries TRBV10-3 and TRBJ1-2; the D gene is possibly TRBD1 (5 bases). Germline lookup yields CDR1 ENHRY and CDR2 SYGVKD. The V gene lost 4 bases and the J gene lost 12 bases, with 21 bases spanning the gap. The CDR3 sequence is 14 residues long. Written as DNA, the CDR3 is TGTGCCATCAGTGCCGGGGGAGCAACGAGAGGCCACACCTTC. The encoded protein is CAISAGGATRGHTF.

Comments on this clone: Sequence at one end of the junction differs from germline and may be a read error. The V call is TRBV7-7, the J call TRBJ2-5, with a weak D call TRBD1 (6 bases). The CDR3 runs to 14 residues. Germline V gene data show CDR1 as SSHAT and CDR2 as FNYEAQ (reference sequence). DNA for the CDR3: TGTGCTAGCAGCTCGGACAGTGGGGGCGAGACCCAGTACTTC. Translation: CASSSDSGGETQYF.

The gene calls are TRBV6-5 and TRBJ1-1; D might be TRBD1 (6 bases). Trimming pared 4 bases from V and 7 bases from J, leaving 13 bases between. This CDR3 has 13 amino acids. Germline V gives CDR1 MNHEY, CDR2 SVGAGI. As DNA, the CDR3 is TGTGCCAGCAGTTGGGCAGGGGCTAGTGAAGCTTTCTTT. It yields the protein CASSWAGASEAFF.

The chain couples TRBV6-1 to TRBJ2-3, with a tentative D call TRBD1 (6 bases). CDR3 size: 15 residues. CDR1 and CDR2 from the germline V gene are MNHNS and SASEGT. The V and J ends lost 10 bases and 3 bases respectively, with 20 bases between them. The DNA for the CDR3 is TGTGCCACCGAGGGTGGTCAGGGGTGGACAGATACGCAGTATTTT. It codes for CATEGGQGWTDTQYF.

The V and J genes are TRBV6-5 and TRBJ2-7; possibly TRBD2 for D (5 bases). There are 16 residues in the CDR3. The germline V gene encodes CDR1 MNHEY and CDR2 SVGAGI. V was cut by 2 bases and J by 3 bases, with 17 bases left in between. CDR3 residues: CASSYTLPSRGYEQYF. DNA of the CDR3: TGTGCCAGCAGTTACACGCTTCCCTCTCGGGGCTACGAGCAGTACTTC.

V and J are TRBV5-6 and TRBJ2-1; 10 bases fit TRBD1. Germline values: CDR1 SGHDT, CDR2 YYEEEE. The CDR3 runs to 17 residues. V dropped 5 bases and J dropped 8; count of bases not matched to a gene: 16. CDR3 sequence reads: CASRLRTGGRYIYEQFF. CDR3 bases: TGTGCCAGCAGACTCCGGACAGGGGGACGATATATATATGAGCAGTTCTTC. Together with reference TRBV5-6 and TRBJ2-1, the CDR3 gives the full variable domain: DAGVTQSPTHLIKTRGQQVTLRCSPKSGHDTVSWYQQALGQGPQFIFQYYEEEERQRGNFPDRFSGHQFPNYSSELNVNALLLGDSALYLCASRLRTGGRYIYEQFFGPGTRLTVL.

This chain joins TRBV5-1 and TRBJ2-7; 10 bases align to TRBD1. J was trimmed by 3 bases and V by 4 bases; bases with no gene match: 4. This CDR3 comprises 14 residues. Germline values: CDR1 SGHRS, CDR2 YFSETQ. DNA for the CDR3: TGCGCCAGCAGCCCCCGGACAGGGGGCTACGAGCAGTACTTC. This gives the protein CASSPRTGGYEQYF.

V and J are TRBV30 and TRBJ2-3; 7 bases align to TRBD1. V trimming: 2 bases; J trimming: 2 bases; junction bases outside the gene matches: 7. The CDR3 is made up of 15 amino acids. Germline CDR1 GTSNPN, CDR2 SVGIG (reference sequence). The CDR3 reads CAWSYHRGYTDTQYF. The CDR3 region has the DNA TGTGCCTGGAGTTACCACAGGGGATACACAGATACGCAGTATTTT.

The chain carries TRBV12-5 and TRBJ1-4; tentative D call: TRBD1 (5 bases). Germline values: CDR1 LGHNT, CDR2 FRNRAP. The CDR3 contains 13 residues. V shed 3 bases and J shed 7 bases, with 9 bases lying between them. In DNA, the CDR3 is TGTGCTAGTGGTTTTACAGGAACTGAAAAACTGTTTTTT. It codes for CASGFTGTEKLFF.

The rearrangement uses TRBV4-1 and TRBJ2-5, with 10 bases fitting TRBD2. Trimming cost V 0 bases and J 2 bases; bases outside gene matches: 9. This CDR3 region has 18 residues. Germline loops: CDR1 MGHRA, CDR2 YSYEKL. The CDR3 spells CASSQERHWGLAQETQYF. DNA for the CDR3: TGCGCCAGCAGCCAAGAAAGACACTGGGGACTAGCGCAAGAGACCCAGTACTTC.

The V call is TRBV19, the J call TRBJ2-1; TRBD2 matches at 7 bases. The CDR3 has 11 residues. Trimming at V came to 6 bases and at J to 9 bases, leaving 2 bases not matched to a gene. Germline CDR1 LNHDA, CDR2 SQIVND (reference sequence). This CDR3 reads CASSLAGEQFF. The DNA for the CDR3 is TGTGCCAGTAGCTTAGCGGGTGAGCAGTTCTTC.

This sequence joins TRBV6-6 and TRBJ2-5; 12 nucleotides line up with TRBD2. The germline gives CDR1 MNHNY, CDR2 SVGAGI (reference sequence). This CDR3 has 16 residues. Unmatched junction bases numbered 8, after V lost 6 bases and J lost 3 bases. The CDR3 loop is CASSQGLAGPKETQYF. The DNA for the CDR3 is TGTGCCAGCAGCCAGGGACTAGCGGGTCCAAAAGAGACCCAGTACTTC.

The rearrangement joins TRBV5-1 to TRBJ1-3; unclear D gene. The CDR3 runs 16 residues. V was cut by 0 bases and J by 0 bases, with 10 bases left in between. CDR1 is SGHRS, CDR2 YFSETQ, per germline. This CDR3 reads CASSLVGLVSGNTIYF. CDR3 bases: TGCGCCAGCAGCTTGGTCGGACTAGTCTCTGGAAACACCATATATTTT.

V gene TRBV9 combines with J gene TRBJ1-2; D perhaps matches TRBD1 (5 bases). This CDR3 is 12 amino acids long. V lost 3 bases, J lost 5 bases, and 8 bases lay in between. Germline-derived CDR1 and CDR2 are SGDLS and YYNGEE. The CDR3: CASSGRGYGYTF. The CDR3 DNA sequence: TGTGCCAGCAGCGGACGGGGGTATGGCTACACCTTC.

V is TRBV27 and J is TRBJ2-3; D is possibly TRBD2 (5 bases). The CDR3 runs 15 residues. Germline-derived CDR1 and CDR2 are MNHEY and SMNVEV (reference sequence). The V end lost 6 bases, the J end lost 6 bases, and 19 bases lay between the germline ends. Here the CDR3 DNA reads TGTGCCAGCAGAATGCCGGGGTTAACTCGTGATACGCAGTATTTT. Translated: CASRMPGLTRDTQYF.

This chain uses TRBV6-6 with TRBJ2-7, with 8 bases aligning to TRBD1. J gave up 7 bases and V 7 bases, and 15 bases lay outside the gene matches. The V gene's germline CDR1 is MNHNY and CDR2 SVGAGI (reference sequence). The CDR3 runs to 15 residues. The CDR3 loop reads CASTFRTGSRGEQYF. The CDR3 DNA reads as TGTGCCAGCACCTTCCGGACAGGGAGCCGTGGAGAGCAGTACTTC.

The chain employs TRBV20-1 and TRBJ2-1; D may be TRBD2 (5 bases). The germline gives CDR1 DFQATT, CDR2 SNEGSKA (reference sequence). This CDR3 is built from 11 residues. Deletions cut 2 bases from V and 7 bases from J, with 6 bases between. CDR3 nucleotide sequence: TGCAGTGCTAGATGGAGGAATGAGCAGTTCTTC. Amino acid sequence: CSARWRNEQFF.

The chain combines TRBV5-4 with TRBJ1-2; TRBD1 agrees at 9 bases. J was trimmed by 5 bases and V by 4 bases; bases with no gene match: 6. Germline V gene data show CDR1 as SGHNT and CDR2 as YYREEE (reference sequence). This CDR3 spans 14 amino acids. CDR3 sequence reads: CASSPGQGYYGYTF. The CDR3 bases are TGTGCCAGCAGCCCGGGACAGGGCTATTATGGCTACACCTTC.

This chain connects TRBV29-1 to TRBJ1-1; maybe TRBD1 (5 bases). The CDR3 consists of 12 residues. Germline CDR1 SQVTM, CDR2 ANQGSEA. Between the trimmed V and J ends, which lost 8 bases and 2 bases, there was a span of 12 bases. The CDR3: CSFQQVNTEAFF. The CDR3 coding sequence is TGCAGCTTTCAACAGGTTAACACTGAAGCTTTCTTT. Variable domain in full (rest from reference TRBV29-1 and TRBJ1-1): SAVISQKPSRDICQRGTSLTIQCQVDSQVTMMFWYRQQPGQSLTLIATANQGSEATYESGFVIDKFPISRPNLTFSTLTVSNMSPEDSSIYLCSFQQVNTEAFFGQGTRLTVV.

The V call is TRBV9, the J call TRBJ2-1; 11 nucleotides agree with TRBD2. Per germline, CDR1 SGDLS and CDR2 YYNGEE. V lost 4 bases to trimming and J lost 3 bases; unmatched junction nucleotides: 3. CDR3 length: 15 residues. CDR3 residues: CASSIAGGDYNEQFF. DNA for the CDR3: TGTGCCAGCAGCATAGCGGGGGGGGACTACAATGAGCAGTTCTTC.